The entry below gives a single TCR beta chain sequence along with its context. This entry comes from a study of blood T cell repertoires in COVID-19. Study details: There were acute and convalescent COVID-19 samples, and they came from the United States, Italy and Spain.

Germline V gene sequence: CDR1 MGHRA, CDR2 YSYEKL. The CDR3 loop spans 17 amino acids. V gave up 0 bases and J gave up 8 bases; unmatched junction bases: 13. Participants were aged about 18 to 90 years, lived in roughly 23 US areas, and enrolled virtually. The method was immunoSEQ multiplex PCR; TCRdb's version includes in-frame clones alone and lacks a portion of them. The data contain a few hundred thousand clones, around 90% of them singletons. V gene TRBV4-1 combines with J gene TRBJ1-2, with 9 bases fitting TRBD1. The material sequenced was PBMCs or T cells enriched from blood (not recorded which). This TCR was recovered from a human donor in a cohort exposed to, infected with or recovered from COVID-19 (not recorded which). The donor label of this sample is uncertain. For the CDR3, the DNA is TGCGCCAGCAGCCAAGATGGGGTATTACAGGGGGCGCGAGGCTACACCTTC. Translated, it gives CASSQDGVLQGARGYTF.